This T cell receptor beta chain was recovered during a study of a mutant IDH1 vaccine in newly diagnosed glioma. Across the whole study: Males made up approximately 62% and females roughly 40% of treated patients, whose mean age was approximately 40 years. Most had both radiotherapy and temozolomide beforehand; others had only one.

Points on this clone: Its antigen is unidentified.

Study results and caveats: Changes in top peripheral clonotypes did not appear linked to pseudoprogression.

The time point denotes: week 35, safety follow-up. Doses of 300 ug of mutant IDH1 20-mer peptide were given with topical imiquimod. The study gave patients eight vaccinations in weeks 1, 3, 5, 7, 11, 15, 19, 23. The protocol was immunoSEQ multiplex PCR, while the TCRdb copy is restricted to in-frame clones and leaves out a portion. This table has around 30,000 clones, roughly 80% appearing once. The CDR3 extends over 14 amino acids. Germline CDR1 reads SGHDT; CDR2 reads YYEEEE. V was pared by 1 base and J by 0 bases, with 5 bases between. Sequencing was performed on PBMCs, taken from a glioma patient whose treatment included an IDH1 peptide vaccine. This TCR was recovered from a woman aged 18-29 years with glioma. The chain couples TRBV5-6 to TRBJ1-3; D not resolved. This CDR3 is CASSLRLSGNTIYF. The CDR3 coding sequence is TGTGCCAGCAGCTTGAGGCTCTCTGGAAACACCATATATTTT.